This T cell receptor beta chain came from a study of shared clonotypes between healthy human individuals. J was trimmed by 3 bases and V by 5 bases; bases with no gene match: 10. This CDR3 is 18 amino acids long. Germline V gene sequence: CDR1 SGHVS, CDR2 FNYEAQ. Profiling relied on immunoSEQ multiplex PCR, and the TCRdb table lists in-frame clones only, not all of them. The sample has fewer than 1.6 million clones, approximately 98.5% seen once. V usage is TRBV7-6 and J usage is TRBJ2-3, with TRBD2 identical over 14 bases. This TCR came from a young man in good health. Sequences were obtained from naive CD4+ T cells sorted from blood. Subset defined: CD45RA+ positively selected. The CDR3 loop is CASSVTGTSGSRTDTQYF. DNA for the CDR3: TGTGCCAGCAGCGTAACCGGGACTAGCGGGAGTAGGACAGATACGCAGTATTTT.